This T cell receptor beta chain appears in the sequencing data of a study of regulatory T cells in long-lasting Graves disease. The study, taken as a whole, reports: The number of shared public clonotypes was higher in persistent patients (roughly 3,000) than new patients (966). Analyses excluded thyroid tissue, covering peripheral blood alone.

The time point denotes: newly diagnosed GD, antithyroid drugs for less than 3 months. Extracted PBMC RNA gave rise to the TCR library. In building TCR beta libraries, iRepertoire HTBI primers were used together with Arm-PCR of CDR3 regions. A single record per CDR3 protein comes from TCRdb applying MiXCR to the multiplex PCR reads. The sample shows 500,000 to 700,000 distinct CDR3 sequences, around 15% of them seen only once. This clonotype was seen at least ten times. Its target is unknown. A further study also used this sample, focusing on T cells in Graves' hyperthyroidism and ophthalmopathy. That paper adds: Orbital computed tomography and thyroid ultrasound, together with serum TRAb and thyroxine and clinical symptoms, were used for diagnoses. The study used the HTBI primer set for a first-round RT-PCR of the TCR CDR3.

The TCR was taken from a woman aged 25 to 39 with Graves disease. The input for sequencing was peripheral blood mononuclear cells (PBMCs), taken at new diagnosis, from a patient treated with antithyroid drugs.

CDR3 nucleotides: TGTGCCAGCACCCTTAACACAGTGAATCAGCCCCAGCATTTT. As protein: CASTLNTVNQPQHF. The chain uses TRBV12-3 or TRBV12-4 and TRBJ1-5; D is uncertain. V was pared by 7 bases and J by 4 bases, with 14 bases between. The CDR3 consists of 14 residues.